This is a list of T cell receptor beta chains from one sample in a study of blood T cells in healthy people across ages. Using its own MiXCR run on the 5' RACE reads, TCRdb lists one record per CDR3 protein. Among about 730,000 distinct CDR3 sequences, roughly 43% were seen once, and the ten largest hold 20% to 25%. The sequencing sample was made of blood. The receptors shown here come from a woman aged 55-70 years in good health. CDR3s include the opening cysteine and the closing phenylalanine or tryptophan. The D gene is left open where the match is weak.

d_call: TRBD1; v_call: TRBV28; j_call: TRBJ2-7; cdr3_aa: CASSISGTGISYEQYF
d_call: NA; v_call: TRBV24-1; j_call: NA; cdr3_aa: CATSDSGTNSYNEQYF
d_call: NA; v_call: TRBV7-9; j_call: TRBJ2-5; cdr3_aa: CASSARQLRETQYF
d_call: NA; v_call: TRBV4-3; j_call: TRBJ1-5; cdr3_aa: CASSQGPGSRQHF
d_call: NA; v_call: TRBV10-3; j_call: NA; cdr3_aa: CAINGGALNEQYF
d_call: NA; v_call: TRBV12-3/TRBV12-4; j_call: TRBJ2-7; cdr3_aa: CASSKGRGRVDEQYF
d_call: NA; v_call: TRBV4-1; j_call: TRBJ2-7; cdr3_aa: CASSQEGRARNGEQYF
d_call: TRBD2; v_call: TRBV7-9; j_call: TRBJ2-5; cdr3_aa: CASRLAGGVETQYF
d_call: NA; v_call: TRBV5-1; j_call: TRBJ2-2; cdr3_aa: CASSLFVGTNTGELFF
d_call: NA; v_call: TRBV2; j_call: NA; cdr3_aa: CASSVKKGLGEQYF
d_call: NA; v_call: TRBV7-2; j_call: TRBJ2-7; cdr3_aa: CASSLRTVAPYEQYF
d_call: NA; v_call: TRBV20-1; j_call: TRBJ1-2; cdr3_aa: CSAREIHVVGYTF
d_call: NA; v_call: TRBV7-3; j_call: TRBJ2-6; cdr3_aa: CASSDGISGANVLTF
d_call: TRBD2; v_call: TRBV7-9; j_call: TRBJ2-1; cdr3_aa: CASSLHLSSGLSYNEQFF
d_call: TRBD2; v_call: TRBV7-9; j_call: TRBJ2-1; cdr3_aa: CASSSTSGRVLYNELFF
d_call: NA; v_call: TRBV6-2/TRBV6-3; j_call: TRBJ2-5; cdr3_aa: CASSDLTQQEETQYF
d_call: TRBD2; v_call: TRBV7-3; j_call: TRBJ2-3; cdr3_aa: CASRRTSGSTDTQYF
d_call: NA; v_call: TRBV6-2/TRBV6-3; j_call: TRBJ1-1; cdr3_aa: CASRRRRNTEAFF
d_call: NA; v_call: TRBV5-6; j_call: TRBJ2-2; cdr3_aa: CASSLSWAPEAGELFF
d_call: NA; v_call: TRBV5-1; j_call: TRBJ2-5; cdr3_aa: CASSGAGGLQETQYF
d_call: TRBD1; v_call: TRBV20-1; j_call: TRBJ2-1; cdr3_aa: CSASSVAGQGKRDEQFF
d_call: TRBD1; v_call: TRBV13; j_call: TRBJ2-1; cdr3_aa: CASSEGTVTAKNNEQFF
d_call: TRBD2; v_call: TRBV3-1; j_call: TRBJ2-5; cdr3_aa: CASSPQRGPAETQYF
d_call: NA; v_call: TRBV29-1; j_call: TRBJ2-6; cdr3_aa: CSVEDTVEAGANVLTF
d_call: NA; v_call: TRBV28; j_call: NA; cdr3_aa: CASSSPHGRGNIQYF
d_call: NA; v_call: TRBV29-1; j_call: TRBJ1-4; cdr3_aa: CSVEVRAGEKLFF
d_call: NA; v_call: TRBV5-1; j_call: TRBJ2-3; cdr3_aa: CASSLEPTSTDTQYF
d_call: TRBD1; v_call: TRBV10-3; j_call: TRBJ1-2; cdr3_aa: CAISESTGNGYTF
d_call: NA; v_call: TRBV20-1; j_call: TRBJ2-5; cdr3_aa: CSARPDAKTQYF
d_call: NA; v_call: TRBV12-3/TRBV12-4; j_call: TRBJ2-3; cdr3_aa: CASSPPGPKSDTQYF
d_call: NA; v_call: TRBV21-1; j_call: TRBJ2-3; cdr3_aa: CARSRDTQYF
d_call: NA; v_call: TRBV4-1; j_call: TRBJ2-5; cdr3_aa: CASSQEGLGETQYF
d_call: NA; v_call: TRBV12-3/TRBV12-4; j_call: TRBJ1-5; cdr3_aa: CASSPRQGIGNQPQHF
d_call: NA; v_call: TRBV7-8; j_call: TRBJ1-5; cdr3_aa: CASSLAVMGRDQPQHF
d_call: TRBD2; v_call: TRBV29-1; j_call: TRBJ2-7; cdr3_aa: CSAVSGTSSYEQYF
d_call: NA; v_call: TRBV29-1; j_call: TRBJ1-2; cdr3_aa: CSVFGTASYGYTF
d_call: NA; v_call: TRBV2; j_call: TRBJ2-7; cdr3_aa: CASSEVEVRAQQYF
d_call: NA; v_call: TRBV20-1; j_call: TRBJ2-1; cdr3_aa: CSAGETYNEQFF
d_call: NA; v_call: TRBV5-1; j_call: TRBJ1-6; cdr3_aa: CASSPGSGSNSPLHF
d_call: NA; v_call: TRBV7-8; j_call: TRBJ2-7; cdr3_aa: CASSLGDGRSYEQYF
d_call: NA; v_call: TRBV6-5; j_call: TRBJ2-5; cdr3_aa: CASRSSGTHQETQYF
d_call: TRBD1; v_call: TRBV12-3/TRBV12-4; j_call: TRBJ2-3; cdr3_aa: CASSSPDRETDTQYF
d_call: NA; v_call: TRBV9; j_call: TRBJ1-1; cdr3_aa: CASRPQGRDEAFF
d_call: NA; v_call: TRBV3-1; j_call: TRBJ2-5; cdr3_aa: CATRAGETQYF
d_call: NA; v_call: TRBV5-1; j_call: TRBJ2-5; cdr3_aa: CASSRKGDQGETQYF
d_call: TRBD1; v_call: TRBV7-9; j_call: TRBJ1-3; cdr3_aa: CASSAQGVHRGNTIYF
d_call: NA; v_call: TRBV5-1; j_call: TRBJ1-6; cdr3_aa: CASSLSMGAYNSPLHF
d_call: NA; v_call: TRBV3-1; j_call: TRBJ2-5; cdr3_aa: CASSSLLSSRGEGETQYF
d_call: NA; v_call: TRBV3-1; j_call: TRBJ1-6; cdr3_aa: CASSFAVPHSPLHF
d_call: NA; v_call: TRBV2; j_call: TRBJ1-6; cdr3_aa: CASSVQGVNNSPLHF
d_call: NA; v_call: TRBV14; j_call: TRBJ2-3; cdr3_aa: CASSQDWKNTDTQYF
d_call: TRBD1; v_call: TRBV7-3; j_call: TRBJ1-2; cdr3_aa: CASSPTGAPGDGYTF